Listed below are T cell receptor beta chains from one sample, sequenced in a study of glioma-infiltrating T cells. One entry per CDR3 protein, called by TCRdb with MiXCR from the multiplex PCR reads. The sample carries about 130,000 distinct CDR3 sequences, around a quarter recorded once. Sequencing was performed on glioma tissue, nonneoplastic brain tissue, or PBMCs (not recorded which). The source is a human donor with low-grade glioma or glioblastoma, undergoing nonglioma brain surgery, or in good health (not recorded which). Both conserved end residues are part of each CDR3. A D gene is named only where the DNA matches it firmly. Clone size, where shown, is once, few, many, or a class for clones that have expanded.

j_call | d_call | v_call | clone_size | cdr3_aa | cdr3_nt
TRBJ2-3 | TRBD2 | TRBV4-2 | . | CASSQDDELAASTDTQYF | TGTGCCAGCAGCCAAGATGACGAACTAGCGGCCAGCACAGATACGCAGTATTTT
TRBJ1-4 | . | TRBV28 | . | CASIRAANEKLFF | TGTGCCAGTATACGTGCAGCTAATGAAAAACTGTTTTTT
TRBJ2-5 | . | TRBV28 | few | CASSLSRGRETQYF | TGTGCCAGCAGTTTATCGAGGGGGAGGGAGACCCAGTACTTC
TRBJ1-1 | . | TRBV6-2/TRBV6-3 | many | CASSYGPGQAFF | TGTGCCAGCAGTTACGGCCCTGGACAAGCTTTCTTT
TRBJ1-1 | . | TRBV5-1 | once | CASSLSGARGTEAFF | TGCGCCAGCAGCTTGTCGGGGGCTCGTGGCACTGAAGCTTTCTTT
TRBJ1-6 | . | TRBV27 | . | CASSLSLPTVVNSPLHF | TGTGCCAGCAGTTTATCCCTCCCCACCGTCGTTAATTCACCCCTCCACTTT
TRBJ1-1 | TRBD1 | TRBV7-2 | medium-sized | CASSATGGVRAFF | TGTGCCAGCAGCGCGACAGGGGGCGTAAGAGCTTTCTTT
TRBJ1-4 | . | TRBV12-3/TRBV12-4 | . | CASSLREPLNEKLFF | TGTGCCAGCAGTTTACGAGAGCCCCTTAATGAAAAACTGTTTTTT
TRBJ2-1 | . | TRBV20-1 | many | CSGKDGYNEQFF | TGCAGTGGGAAGGACGGTTACAATGAGCAGTTCTTC
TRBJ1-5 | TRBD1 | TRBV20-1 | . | CSARDQGDSNQPQHF | TGCAGTGCTAGAGATCAGGGGGACAGTAATCAGCCCCAGCATTTT
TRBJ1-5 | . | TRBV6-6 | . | CASSYSRRGDSNQPQHF | TGTGCCAGCAGTTACTCGAGAAGGGGGGACAGCAATCAGCCCCAGCATTTT
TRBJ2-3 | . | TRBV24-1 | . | CATSVRGITDTQYF | TGTGCCACCAGTGTCAGGGGCATCACAGATACGCAGTATTTT
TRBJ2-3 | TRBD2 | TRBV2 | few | CASTATSGGASTDTQYF | TGTGCCAGCACTGCCACTAGCGGGGGAGCAAGCACAGATACGCAGTATTTT
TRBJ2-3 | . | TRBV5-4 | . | CASSLGGVADTQYF | TGTGCCAGCAGCTTGGGAGGGGTCGCAGATACGCAGTATTTT
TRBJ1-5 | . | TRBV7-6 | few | CASTKLGPSGNQPQHF | TGTGCCAGCACCAAGTTGGGGCCTTCGGGCAATCAGCCCCAGCATTTT
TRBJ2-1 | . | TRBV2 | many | CASSELRDEQFF | TGTGCCAGCAGTGAACTTCGAGATGAGCAGTTCTTC
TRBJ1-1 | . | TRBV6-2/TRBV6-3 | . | CVSRTGDMNTEAFF | TGTGTCAGCAGAACGGGGGACATGAACACTGAAGCTTTCTTT
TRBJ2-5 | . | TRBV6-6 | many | CASSYGVGEIYETQYF | TGTGCCAGCAGTTACGGGGTAGGGGAAATCTACGAGACCCAGTACTTC
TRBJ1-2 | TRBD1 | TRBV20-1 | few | CSANRGGLEGYTF | TGCAGTGCTAACAGGGGGGGTCTCGAAGGCTACACCTTC
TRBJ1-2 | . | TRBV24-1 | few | CATSDRGGSGYTF | TGTGCCACCAGTGATCGTGGAGGGTCTGGCTACACCTTC
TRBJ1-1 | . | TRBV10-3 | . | CAIRSGVITEAFF | TGTGCCATCAGGTCAGGGGTAATCACTGAAGCTTTCTTT
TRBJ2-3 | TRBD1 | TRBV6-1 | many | CASQGQREDTQYF | TGTGCCAGCCAGGGACAGCGAGAAGATACGCAGTATTTT
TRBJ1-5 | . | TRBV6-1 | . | CATLRAFGQPQHF | TGTGCCACCCTTCGGGCGTTTGGTCAGCCCCAGCATTTT
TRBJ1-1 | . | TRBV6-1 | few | CASSVGPSMNTEAFF | TGTGCCAGCAGTGTCGGACCGAGCATGAACACTGAAGCTTTCTTT
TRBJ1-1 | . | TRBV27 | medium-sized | CASSQPPVGSTGRDEAFF | TGTGCCAGCAGTCAGCCACCGGTGGGTTCCACCGGTAGGGATGAAGCTTTCTTT
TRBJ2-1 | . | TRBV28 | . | CASSLWTGRELGNEQFF | TGTGCCAGCAGTTTATGGACAGGGAGGGAACTTGGCAATGAGCAGTTCTTC
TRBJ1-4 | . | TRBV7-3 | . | CASSTDSNEKLFF | TGTGCCAGCAGCACCGACAGTAATGAAAAACTGTTTTTT
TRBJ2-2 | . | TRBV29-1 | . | CSVLEGDTGELFF | TGCAGCGTTTTGGAAGGGGACACCGGGGAGCTGTTTTTT
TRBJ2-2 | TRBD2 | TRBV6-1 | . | CASTYRASGGANTGELFF | TGTGCCAGCACCTATAGGGCTAGCGGGGGTGCGAACACCGGGGAGCTGTTTTTT
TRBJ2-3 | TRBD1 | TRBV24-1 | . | CATSEGQSTDTQYF | TGTGCCACCAGTGAGGGACAGAGCACAGATACGCAGTATTTT
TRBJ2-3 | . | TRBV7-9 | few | CASSLRARRQDTQYF | TGTGCCAGCAGCTTACGGGCGAGAAGGCAGGATACGCAGTATTTT
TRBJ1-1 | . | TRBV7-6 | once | CASSPGPGRSTEAFF | TGTGCCAGCAGCCCGGGGCCAGGGAGGAGCACTGAAGCTTTCTTT